The next 3 T cell receptor beta chains were all read from a single sample in a study of Ad26.COV2.S vaccination and SARS-CoV-2 variants. Noted treatment: roughly 18 received Ad26.COV2.S at low or high dose, single or two shots; several received placebo; per-sample allocation not given. The investigators took samples on day 63 after the first vaccine or placebo injection. The repertoire was sequenced with immunoSEQ multiplex PCR; TCRdb's copy has only in-frame clones and lacks some. The top ten hold roughly 3.5% of the sample, which has 300,000 to 450,000 clones, about 85% seen once. This specimen consisted of peripheral blood, obtained in a trial of Ad26.COV2.S vaccine versus placebo. The receptors come from a person between 18 and 65 years old who received the Ad26.COV2.S COVID-19 vaccine or a placebo.

The chain carries TRBV9 and TRBJ2-5; 7 bases line up with TRBD2. Germline CDR1 SGDLS, CDR2 YYNGEE. This CDR3 has 13 residues. V shed 2 bases, J shed 5 bases, and the junction held 3 bases outside the gene matches. This CDR3 reads CASSVFGGETQYF. In DNA, the CDR3 is TGTGCCAGCAGCGTTTTCGGGGGGGAGACCCAGTACTTC.

DNA for the CDR3: TGTGCCAGCAGCTTAGCCCCTAGCGCCTTTTACAATGAGCAGTTCTTC. Translated: CASSLAPSAFYNEQFF. The V gene is TRBV11-2, the J gene TRBJ2-1; TRBD2 is a possible D gene (6 bases). The CDR3 is 16 amino acids. The V end was cut by 1 base, the J end by 4 bases, with 14 bases between. From germline, CDR1 is SGHAT and CDR2 FQNNGV.

This clone has more than one count but fewer than ten. V usage is TRBV9 and J usage is TRBJ1-6; tentatively, D is TRBD1 (5 bases). V shed 0 bases and J shed 8 bases, with 12 bases lying between them. Germline CDR1 reads SGDLS; CDR2 reads YYNGEE. The CDR3 is 15 amino acids. This CDR3 reads CASSVAGNGYSPLHF. Here the CDR3 DNA reads TGTGCCAGCAGCGTAGCAGGGAACGGTTATTCACCCCTCCACTTT.